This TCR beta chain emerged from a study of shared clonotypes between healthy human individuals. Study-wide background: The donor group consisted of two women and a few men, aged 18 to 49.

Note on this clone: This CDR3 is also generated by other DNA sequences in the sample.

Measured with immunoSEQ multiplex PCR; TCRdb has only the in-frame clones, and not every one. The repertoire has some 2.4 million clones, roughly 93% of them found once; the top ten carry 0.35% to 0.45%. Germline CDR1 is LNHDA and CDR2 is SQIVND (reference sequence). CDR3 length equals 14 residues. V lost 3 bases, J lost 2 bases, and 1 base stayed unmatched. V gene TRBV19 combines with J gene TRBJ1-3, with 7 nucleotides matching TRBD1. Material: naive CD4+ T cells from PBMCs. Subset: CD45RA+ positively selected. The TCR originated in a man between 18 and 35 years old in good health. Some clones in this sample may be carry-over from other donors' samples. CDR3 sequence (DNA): TGTGCCAGTAGTATCAGGGGGACTGGAAACACCATATATTTT. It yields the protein CASSIRGTGNTIYF.